This entry describes one T cell receptor beta chain. Seattle's enrolled individuals joined amid active infection and were then monitored longitudinally. Per the original data handling: Counts of nucleated cells, estimated from reference gene primer amplification, were obtained. Assay used: immunoSEQ multiplex PCR; TCRdb lists only in-frame clones, some missing. D and trimming were read from the DNA, whereas the V and J calls and clone size are those reported in that table. The table includes about 98,000 clones, roughly 92% detected once. The entry originates in a study of blood T cell repertoires in COVID-19. The wider study: The origin of the acute and convalescent COVID-19 samples was the United States, Italy and Spain. T cells, B-cell-depleted T cells, or PBMCs supplied cDNA or gDNA.

Sequenced sample: peripheral blood. This TCR derives from a woman between 45 and 60 years old with COVID-19, enrolled during active disease.

The CDR3 reads CATSSRTGRNTEAFF. CDR3 nucleotides: TGTGCCACCAGCAGCCGGACAGGGAGGAACACTGAAGCTTTCTTT. The chain is built from TRBV15 and TRBJ1-1; 8 positions agree with TRBD1. Trimming removed 3 bases from V and 1 base from J; junction bases left unmatched: 4. Germline assignment: CDR1 LNHNV and CDR2 YYDKDF (reference sequence). The CDR3 totals 15 residues. Variable domain in full (rest from reference TRBV15 and TRBJ1-1): DAMVIQNPRYQVTQFGKPVTLSCSQTLNHNVMYWYQQKSSQAPKLLFHYYDKDFNNEADTPDNFQSRRPNTSFCFLDIRSPGLGDTAMYLCATSSRTGRNTEAFFGQGTRLTVV.